The 27 T cell receptor beta chains below come from one sample, sequenced in a study of blood T cells in healthy people across ages. A second about 6 to 11 cycle PCR used barcoded and J-beta primers. From the 5' RACE reads, TCRdb called clonotypes with MiXCR, one entry per CDR3 protein. The data show around 1,000,000 distinct CDR3 sequences, 25% seen once. The data also belong to a second study, concerning T cells of mothers and their children.

Source material: blood. The receptors come from a girl aged 2-10 years in good health.

In its sample, this clonotype was seen a few times. The chain recombines TRBV7-9 with TRBJ2-1, with a weak D call TRBD2 (6 bases). Trimming took 8 bases from V and 1 from J, leaving 12 bases between them. The germline CDR1 and CDR2 sequences are SEHNR and FQNEAQ (reference sequence). This CDR3 is 14 amino acids long. CDR3 sequence reads: CASGRGLSYNEQFF. Here the CDR3 DNA reads TGTGCCAGCGGACGGGGGTTGTCCTACAATGAGCAGTTCTTC. The full variable domain, its missing parts supplied by reference TRBV7-9 and TRBJ2-1, is DTGVSQNPRHKITKRGQNVTFRCDPISEHNRLYWYRQTLGQGPEFLTYFQNEAQLEKSRLLSDRFSAERPKGSFSTLEIQRTEQGDSAMYLCASGRGLSYNEQFFGPGTRLTVL.

The chain employs TRBV4-1 and TRBJ2-1, with D possibly TRBD2 on 5 matching bases. This CDR3 has 16 residues. V was shortened by 3 bases and J by 4 bases, with 16 bases between the two germline ends. Germline CDR1 is MGHRA and CDR2 is YSYEKL. The CDR3 DNA sequence: TGCGCCAGCAGCCAGGCTATAGCGCCCGCATACAATGAGCAGTTCTTC. This codes for CASSQAIAPAYNEQFF.

This clonotype was seen a handful of times. The CDR3: CSVVGREETQYF. The CDR3 nucleotides are TGCAGCGTTGTCGGCAGGGAAGAGACCCAGTACTTC. V and J are TRBV29-1 and TRBJ2-5, with D possibly TRBD1 on 5 matching bases. The germline V and J ends were trimmed by 4 bases and 3 bases, with 9 bases remaining between them. From germline, CDR1 is SQVTM and CDR2 ANQGSEA. This CDR3 comprises 12 residues.

V is TRBV4-1 and J is TRBJ2-5; a weak D match, TRBD1 (6 bases). Germline CDR1 MGHRA, CDR2 YSYEKL. This CDR3 has 17 residues. Trimming took 1 base from V and 4 from J, leaving 19 bases between them. CDR3 DNA: TGCGCCAGCAGCCAAGTTCTGGGGGCAGTATTGGGAGAGACCCAGTACTTC. It encodes CASSQVLGAVLGETQYF.

This clonotype was seen more than once but under ten times. The chain is built from TRBV2 and TRBJ2-3, with 10 positions matching TRBD2. The V gene end was trimmed by 8 bases and the J gene end by 6 bases; junction bases not matched to a gene: 20. Germline V gene data show CDR1 as SNHLY and CDR2 as FYNNEI. The CDR3 runs to 18 residues. As DNA, the CDR3 is TGTGCCAGCGGTCCGTCCAGCGGGAGGGCCTCGATGCCCGATACGCAGTATTTT. It is translated as CASGPSSGRASMPDTQYF.

This clonotype was seen at least ten times. The CDR3: CASSLTDYNEQFF. DNA of the CDR3: TGTGCCAGCAGCTTAACAGATTACAATGAGCAGTTCTTC. The chain uses TRBV7-3 and TRBJ2-1; no clear D. Germline values: CDR1 SGHTA, CDR2 FQGTGA. Trimming removed 0 bases from V and 4 bases from J, with 4 bases in between. The CDR3 sequence is 13 residues long.

Turning to this clonotype: One end of the junction fails to match germline, which may point to a read error. This chain links TRBV9 with TRBJ2-2; the D is unclear. The CDR3 length is 13 residues. Germline V gene lookup returns CDR1 SGDLS and CDR2 YYNGEE. The CDR3 is CASSVGVTEELFF. In nucleotides, the CDR3 is TGTGCCAGCAGCGTAGGGGTCACCGAGGAGCTGTTTTTT.

This clonotype was detected a few times. CDR3 DNA: TGTGCCAGCAGTTTGGTTCTAGCGGGAGACCGTGCGCAGTATTTT. It is translated as CASSLVLAGDRAQYF. The chain combines TRBV27 with TRBJ2-3; TRBD2 aligns across 10 bases. In germline, CDR1 is MNHEY, CDR2 SMNVEV (reference sequence). The CDR3 has 15 amino acids. J gave up 10 bases and V 3 bases, and 10 bases lay outside the gene matches.

The V gene is TRBV20-1, the J gene TRBJ1-1; tentatively, D is TRBD1 (6 bases). The germline CDR1 and CDR2 sequences are DFQATT and SNEGSKA (reference sequence). Trimming pared 7 bases from V and 2 bases from J, leaving 14 bases between. The CDR3 totals 13 residues. The CDR3 loop is CSGETGINTEAFF. The CDR3 bases are TGCAGTGGTGAAACAGGGATTAACACTGAAGCTTTCTTT.

This clonotype was picked up a small number of times. V gene TRBV27 combines with J gene TRBJ2-3; D might be TRBD2 (7 bases). Trimming took off 0 bases at V and 0 bases at J, with 10 bases between the two ends. The length of the CDR3 is 16 residues. The V gene's germline CDR1 is MNHEY and CDR2 SMNVEV (reference sequence). DNA for the CDR3: TGTGCCAGCAGTTTATCCCGCGGGGGCAGCACAGATACGCAGTATTTT. The encoded protein is CASSLSRGGSTDTQYF.

V is TRBV12-3 or TRBV12-4 and J is TRBJ1-2; tentatively, D is TRBD1 (5 bases). The CDR3 runs to 16 residues. V dropped 5 bases and J dropped 3 bases, with 19 bases sitting between them. CDR3 region: CASSDRGSQSHYGYTF. The DNA for the CDR3 is TGTGCCAGCAGTGACCGGGGCAGCCAAAGCCACTATGGCTACACCTTC.

The rearrangement uses TRBV7-9 and TRBJ2-5; D is undetermined. Judging by the DNA end, TRBJ2-7 fits better; the J call may be wrong. The length of the CDR3 is 13 residues. Germline values: CDR1 SEHNR, CDR2 FQNEAQ (reference sequence). The CDR3 loop is CASSTGPVGEQYF. The CDR3 DNA reads TGTGCCAGCAGCACCGGACCCGTGGGCGAGCAGTACTTC.

The chain employs TRBV5-1 and TRBJ2-3, with D perhaps TRBD1 (5 bases). Germline V CDR1 and CDR2: SGHRS, YFSETQ. This CDR3 contains 15 residues. V was cut by 2 bases and J by 2 bases, with 12 bases left in between. CDR3 sequence: CASSFTDRPTDTQYF. The CDR3, as DNA: TGCGCCAGCAGCTTCACAGACAGACCCACAGATACGCAGTATTTT.

This chain connects TRBV24-1 to TRBJ2-7, with a tentative D call TRBD1 (6 bases). The V end lost 4 bases, the J end lost 1 base, and 7 bases lay between the germline ends. This CDR3 spans 13 amino acids. The V gene's germline CDR1 is KGHDR and CDR2 SFDVKD. CDR3 region: CATSDDRSYEQYF. The CDR3 nucleotides read TGTGCCACCAGTGACGACAGGTCCTACGAGCAGTACTTC.

This chain connects TRBV14 to TRBJ1-2; D call uncertain. CDR3 length: 12 residues. CDR1 is SGHDN and CDR2 is FVKESK in the germline V gene. Trimming pared 0 bases from V and 10 bases from J, leaving 9 bases between. The DNA of the CDR3 is TGTGCCAGCAGCCAAGATCAAACAATCTACACCTTC. It codes for CASSQDQTIYTF.

This chain uses TRBV29-1 with TRBJ1-1, with 9 positions matching TRBD1. Trimming took 6 bases from V and 1 from J; bases not matched to a gene: 12. Germline CDR1 SQVTM, CDR2 ANQGSEA. The CDR3 is made up of 16 amino acids. The CDR3 DNA reads TGCAGCGTAAAACAGGGGGCTGGGGTTCAGAACACTGAAGCTTTCTTT. It specifies CSVKQGAGVQNTEAFF.

This chain links TRBV12-3 or TRBV12-4 with TRBJ2-7; D uncertain. Trimming removed 1 base from V and 12 bases from J, with 10 bases in between. CDR3 length: 11 amino acids. CDR3 sequence reads: CASSLGQTPYF. DNA of the CDR3: TGTGCCAGCAGTTTAGGGCAGACCCCGTACTTC.

J is TRBJ2-3 and V is TRBV29-1, with TRBD1 matching 8 bases. Germline-derived CDR1 and CDR2 are SQVTM and ANQGSEA. The J segment lost 5 bases and the V segment lost 8 bases, leaving 6 bases of the junction unmatched. The length of the CDR3 is 12 residues. For the CDR3, the DNA is TGCAGCTCCGACAGGGGCCAAGATACGCAGTATTTT. As protein: CSSDRGQDTQYF.

The J gene is TRBJ2-3, the V gene TRBV7-2, with 10 bases aligning to TRBD2. The V gene's germline CDR1 is SGHTA and CDR2 FQGNSA. V was clipped by 3 bases and J by 7 bases; unmatched bases: 7. The CDR3 has 15 residues. CDR3 protein: CASSLSSGGTNTQYF. As DNA, the CDR3 is TGTGCCAGCAGCTTGTCTAGCGGGGGCACGAATACGCAGTATTTT.

This clonotype was counted a few times. This chain uses TRBV27 with TRBJ2-1; D not resolved. The CDR3 loop spans 13 amino acids. Germline V CDR1 and CDR2: MNHEY, SMNVEV (reference sequence). Trimming cost V 6 bases and J 7 bases, with 13 bases left between them. The CDR3 nucleotides read TGTGCCAGCAGCTATGAGAACAGAAATGAGCAGTTCTTC. It translates to CASSYENRNEQFF.

The chain joins TRBV7-9 to TRBJ1-1; no clear D gene. V was shortened by 2 bases and J by 12 bases, with 10 bases between the two germline ends. Germline CDR1 and CDR2: SEHNR and FQNEAQ (reference sequence). The CDR3 sequence is 11 residues long. The CDR3 DNA is TGTGCCAGCAGCTTATCCTCAACAACTTTCTTT. It codes for CASSLSSTTFF.

The chain combines TRBV12-3 or TRBV12-4 with TRBJ2-3; 15 bases align to TRBD2. Trimming took 10 bases from V and 5 from J; bases not matched to a gene: 19. The CDR3 covers 19 residues. The DNA of the CDR3 is TGTGCCAACAGACCGGGACTAGCGGGGGGCCCCTCGTTTATAGATACGCAGTATTTT. Translating it yields CANRPGLAGGPSFIDTQYF.

This clonotype was seen only a few times. The chain's CDR3 is CSVPRAGGAGNEQFF. Here the CDR3 DNA reads TGCAGCGTTCCCCGGGCGGGAGGGGCTGGGAATGAGCAGTTCTTC. The chain has TRBV29-1 and TRBJ2-1, with 9 positions matching TRBD2. The CDR3 is 15 amino acids. Trimming removed 5 bases from V and 7 bases from J; junction bases left unmatched: 12. CDR1 SQVTM and CDR2 ANQGSEA come from the germline V gene.

This chain links TRBV2 with TRBJ2-1, with 9 positions matching TRBD2. The V and J ends lost 4 bases and 5 bases, in that order; junction bases with no gene match: 12. CDR1 is SNHLY and CDR2 is FYNNEI in the germline V gene. This CDR3 is 17 amino acids long. Here the CDR3 DNA reads TGTGCCAGCAGTGTATTGGCTAGCGGGACCGCCGACAATGAGCAGTTCTTC. Protein product: CASSVLASGTADNEQFF.

V and J are TRBV12-5 and TRBJ2-1; no reliable D call. The CDR3 length is 15 residues. Trimming cost V 6 bases and J 0 bases, with 12 bases left between them. Germline CDR1 and CDR2: LGHNT and FRNRAP. The CDR3 region has the DNA TGTGCTAGTGGGGATGGTACAAGCTCCTACAATGAGCAGTTCTTC. Amino acid sequence: CASGDGTSSYNEQFF.

The rearrangement links TRBV7-9 to TRBJ2-2, with 7 positions matching TRBD1. Trimming removed 2 bases from V and 7 bases from J; junction bases left unmatched: 4. The V gene's germline CDR1 is SEHNR and CDR2 FQNEAQ (reference sequence). The CDR3 has 14 residues. The CDR3 sequence: CASSLQQGSGELFF. The CDR3 DNA sequence: TGTGCCAGCAGCTTACAACAGGGGAGCGGGGAGCTGTTTTTT.

The chain combines TRBV19 with TRBJ1-1; D is ambiguous. Between the trimmed V and J ends, which lost 0 bases and 0 bases, there was a span of 8 bases. CDR1 is LNHDA and CDR2 is SQIVND in the germline V gene (reference sequence). CDR3 length: 15 amino acids. The CDR3 region has the DNA TGTGCCAGTAGTATAGAGGCAGCCATGAACACTGAAGCTTTCTTT. Protein: CASSIEAAMNTEAFF.